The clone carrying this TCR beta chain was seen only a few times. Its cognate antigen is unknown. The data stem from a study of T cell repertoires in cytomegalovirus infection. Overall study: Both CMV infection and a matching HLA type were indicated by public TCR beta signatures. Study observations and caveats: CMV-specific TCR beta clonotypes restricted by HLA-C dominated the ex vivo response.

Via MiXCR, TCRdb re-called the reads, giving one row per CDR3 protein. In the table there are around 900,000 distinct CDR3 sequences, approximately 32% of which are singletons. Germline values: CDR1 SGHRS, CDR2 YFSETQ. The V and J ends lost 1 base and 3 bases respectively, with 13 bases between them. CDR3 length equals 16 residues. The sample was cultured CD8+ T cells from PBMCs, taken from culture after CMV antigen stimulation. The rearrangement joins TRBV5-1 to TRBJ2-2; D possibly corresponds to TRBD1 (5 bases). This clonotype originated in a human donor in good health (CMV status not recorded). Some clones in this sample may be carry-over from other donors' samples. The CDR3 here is CASSLNRGEDTGELFF. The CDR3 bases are TGCGCCAGCAGCTTGAATAGGGGTGAAGACACCGGGGAGCTGTTTTTT.